A single sample is the source of the 24 T cell receptor beta chains below, sequenced in a study of human T cells and chemical hapten exposure (TCRdb year 2021). In the paper's terms, the time point label means: pre-sensitization, week 0. The treatment or condition label of this sample denotes: therapeutic diphenylcyclopropenone sensitization with weekly scalp DPC. Library preparation used RACE. The sample was run on a NextSeq 500. Clones were called with MiXCR by TCRdb after fastp trimmed the public reads at Q25, and only in-frame beta chains were retained. Rows with a matching CDR3 protein are joined into one entry that keeps the most common DNA and genes. The sample has roughly 81,000 distinct CDR3 sequences on record, 7.5% to 9.5% of them singletons. In total, the top ten clones hold 2.6% of the sample. Sequenced material: whole blood, taken in connection with sensitization to the hapten diphenylcyclopropenone (DPC). The source is a man aged 40-50 years with alopecia areata. Some clones in this sample may be carry-over from other donors' samples.

With regard to this clonotype: A read error may account for a junction end that differs from germline. This sequence joins TRBV7-6 and TRBJ1-1; D is perhaps TRBD1 (6 bases). Germline CDR1 and CDR2: SGHVS and FNYEAQ. The CDR3 consists of 13 residues. The CDR3 here is CAISPQGGTEAFF. The CDR3 DNA follows: TGTGCCATCAGCCCACAGGGCGGCACTGAAGCTTTCTTT.

This clonotype occurred a few times. The chain combines TRBV5-1 with TRBJ2-1, with TRBD2 identical over 10 bases. From germline, CDR1 is SGHRS and CDR2 YFSETQ. The CDR3 is made up of 15 amino acids. V gave up 5 bases and J gave up 9 bases; unmatched junction bases: 11. CDR3 region: CASSLLAGPPGEQFF. The CDR3, as DNA: TGCGCCAGCAGTTTACTAGCGGGACCCCCAGGTGAGCAGTTCTTC.

This clonotype has ten or more counts. This chain links TRBV2 with TRBJ2-7; TRBD2 agrees at 8 bases. The CDR3 consists of 14 residues. Trimming removed 8 bases from V and 4 bases from J; junction bases left unmatched: 10. Germline V gives CDR1 SNHLY, CDR2 FYNNEI. CDR3 sequence: CASERELAKYEQYV. The CDR3 nucleotides read TGTGCCAGCGAGCGGGAGTTAGCAAAATACGAGCAGTACGTC.

This clonotype has a handful of counts. The chain combines TRBV29-1 with TRBJ1-2; tentative D call: TRBD1 (5 bases). The CDR3 has 12 residues. V gave up 3 bases and J gave up 3 bases, with 8 bases separating them. The germline V gene encodes CDR1 SQVTM and CDR2 ANQGSEA. The CDR3 DNA is TGCAGCGTTGACACGGGGGACTATGGCTACACCTTC. Protein: CSVDTGDYGYTF.

Concerning this clonotype itself: Just one base apart from a much larger clone, this may be a read error. The V and J genes are TRBV6-2 or TRBV6-3 and TRBJ2-5; 8 positions match TRBD1. Germline CDR1 and CDR2: MNHEY and SVGEGT. This CDR3 is built from 17 residues. In nucleotides, the CDR3 is TGTGCCAGCAGTTACTCCATCTCGACAGGGGTCCAAGAGACCCATTACTTC. This gives the protein CASSYSISTGVQETHYF.

At least ten counts were recorded for this clonotype. The chain carries TRBV9 and TRBJ1-1; D is perhaps TRBD1 (5 bases). From germline, CDR1 is SGDLS and CDR2 YYNGEE. The CDR3 sequence is 13 residues long. V was trimmed by 2 bases and J by 4 bases, leaving 9 bases between them. Written as DNA, the CDR3 is TGTGCCAGCAGCGTGGGGGGGAGCACTGAAGCTTTCTTT. Protein: CASSVGGSTEAFF.

This clonotype was found many times. The CDR3 region is CASSLGQGVLYGYTF. CDR3 nucleotides: TGTGCCAGCAGTTTAGGACAGGGGGTTCTCTATGGCTACACCTTC. This chain joins TRBV28 and TRBJ1-2, with 10 bases aligning to TRBD1. Germline CDR1 MDHEN, CDR2 SYDVKM. CDR3 length equals 15 residues. After removal of 2 bases from V and 4 bases from J, the junction contained 4 bases not matched to a gene.

The chain combines TRBV20-1 with TRBJ1-4; maybe TRBD1 (5 bases). CDR1 is DFQATT, CDR2 SNEGSKA, per germline (reference sequence). This CDR3 region has 14 residues. V was cut by 6 bases and J by 6 bases, with 17 bases left in between. CDR3 residues: CSAQAGPSHEKLFF. The DNA for the CDR3 is TGCAGTGCCCAAGCGGGACCCAGCCATGAAAAACTGTTTTTT.

This clonotype was seen a handful of times. The chain combines TRBV4-3 with TRBJ2-6, with TRBD1 as a possible D gene (6 bases). The CDR3 contains 20 residues. The V end lost 4 bases, the J end lost 0 bases, and 22 bases lay between the germline ends. Germline assignment: CDR1 LGHNA and CDR2 YSLEER. Here the CDR3 reads CASSPNSLDSFFSGANVLTF. CDR3 DNA sequence: TGCGCCAGCAGCCCGAATTCTTTGGACAGTTTTTTCTCTGGGGCCAACGTCCTGACTTTC.

This clonotype was found many times. V gene TRBV6-1 combines with J gene TRBJ2-5; 13 bases map to TRBD2. From germline, CDR1 is MNHNS and CDR2 SASEGT. Germline trimming cut 7 bases from V and 4 bases from J; bases unmatched to any gene: 6. This CDR3 is built from 15 residues. For the CDR3, the DNA is TGTGCCAGCACCCCACTAGCGGGAGGGACAGAGACCCAGTACTTC. Translation gives CASTPLAGGTETQYF.

This clonotype was observed at least ten times. The gene calls are TRBV28 and TRBJ1-1; D perhaps matches TRBD1 (6 bases). CDR1 is MDHEN, CDR2 SYDVKM, per germline. The CDR3 has 15 amino acids. V lost 0 bases to trimming and J lost 4 bases, with 12 bases between them. DNA for the CDR3: TGTGCCAGCAGTTTATGGGGGGGCCTGGGCACTGAAGCTTTCTTT. Protein: CASSLWGGLGTEAFF.

This clonotype showed up many times. V gene TRBV9 combines with J gene TRBJ2-3; D possibly corresponds to TRBD1 (8 bases). The CDR3 runs 14 residues. V lost 3 bases to trimming and J lost 6 bases, with 14 bases between them. CDR1 and CDR2 (germline): SGDLS, YYNGEE. CDR3 in DNA: TGTGCCAGCAGCGCAGACAGGGGAGGGGATACGCAGTATTTT. It translates to CASSADRGGDTQYF.

This clonotype was recorded many times. The V and J genes are TRBV20-1 and TRBJ2-3; TRBD2 matches 15 bases. V lost 0 bases to trimming and J lost 2 bases; unmatched junction nucleotides: 12. The CDR3 is 20 amino acids. The germline gives CDR1 DFQATT, CDR2 SNEGSKA (reference sequence). The DNA for the CDR3 is TGCAGTGCTAGAGAGCCCCCGGGGACTAGCGGGAGGATTTTCACAGATACGCAGTATTTT. This gives the protein CSAREPPGTSGRIFTDTQYF.

This clonotype appeared a few times. The genes are TRBV10-3 and TRBJ1-1; D might be TRBD1 (5 bases). Germline-derived CDR1 and CDR2 are ENHRY and SYGVKD. Trimming shortened V by 7 bases and J by 0 bases, and 9 bases separated the two germline ends. CDR3 length equals 13 residues. The CDR3 spells CAITRDLNTEAFF. In DNA form, the CDR3 reads TGTGCCATCACCCGGGACCTGAACACTGAAGCTTTCTTT.

This sequence joins TRBV10-3 and TRBJ1-5; D gene unclear. V lost 6 bases and J 4 bases, leaving 16 bases between the germline ends. The CDR3 has 15 amino acids. Germline values: CDR1 ENHRY, CDR2 SYGVKD. This CDR3 reads CAISMTGSQNQPQHF. The CDR3 DNA reads as TGTGCCATCAGCATGACCGGGTCACAAAATCAGCCCCAGCATTTT.

The chain joins TRBV9 to TRBJ2-3, with 10 positions matching TRBD2. Losses at the gene ends were 5 bases for V and 5 bases for J; bases not matched to a gene: 11. This CDR3 is 16 amino acids long. CDR1 and CDR2 (germline): SGDLS, YYNGEE. CDR3: CASRPGLAEFGDTQYF. CDR3 nucleotide sequence: TGTGCCAGCAGACCCGGACTAGCGGAGTTTGGAGATACGCAGTATTTT.

In this sample, this clonotype turned up a few times. The chain recombines TRBV28 with TRBJ2-7; 14 bases match TRBD2. Trimming cost V 7 bases and J 6 bases; bases outside gene matches: 8. CDR1 and CDR2 from the germline V gene are MDHEN and SYDVKM. This CDR3 has 15 residues. The CDR3 bases are TGTGCCAGCACCCGTCGGGGGACTAGCGGGAGCGAGCAGTACTTC. This encodes CASTRRGTSGSEQYF.

The V and J genes are TRBV5-4 and TRBJ2-2, with a weak D call TRBD2 (6 bases). CDR1 is SGHNT, CDR2 YYREEE, per germline (reference sequence). This CDR3 region has 16 residues. Trimming shortened V by 0 bases and J by 4 bases, and 13 bases separated the two germline ends. CDR3 in DNA: TGTGCCAGCAGCTTGGCGGAGGGAAGTTTCACCGGGGAGCTGTTTTTT. It yields the protein CASSLAEGSFTGELFF.

This clonotype has at least ten counts. The genes are TRBV6-5 and TRBJ2-1; D may be TRBD1 (6 bases). Per the germline V gene, CDR1 is MNHEY and CDR2 is SVGAGI. V lost 2 bases, J lost 5 bases, and 13 bases lay in between. The CDR3 covers 15 residues. CDR3 DNA sequence: TGTGCCAGCAGTTACAGGGGGAACGGTCACAATGAGCAGTTCTTC. Its translation is CASSYRGNGHNEQFF.

This clonotype was observed a few times. The genes are TRBV7-6 and TRBJ2-2, with TRBD1 identical over 9 bases. This CDR3 has 14 residues. Germline V gene lookup returns CDR1 SGHVS and CDR2 FNYEAQ. The J segment lost 5 bases and the V segment lost 5 bases, leaving 3 bases of the junction unmatched. The CDR3 loop is CASSPGQGTGELFF. The CDR3 DNA is TGTGCCAGCAGCCCAGGACAGGGGACCGGGGAGCTGTTTTTT.

This clonotype showed up many times. This chain connects TRBV3-1 to TRBJ1-2, with a possible D match to TRBD1 (5 bases). The CDR3 consists of 15 residues. Trimming removed 5 bases from V and 2 bases from J, with 15 bases in between. From germline, CDR1 is LGHDT and CDR2 YNNKEL (reference sequence). CDR3 amino acids: CASSSTSGGNYGYTF. CDR3 in DNA: TGTGCCAGCAGCTCTACAAGTGGGGGGAACTATGGCTACACCTTC.

This clonotype was counted ten times or more. This chain joins TRBV7-2 and TRBJ1-2; tentative D call: TRBD1 (5 bases). The CDR3 contains 13 residues. V was clipped by 0 bases and J by 4 bases, with 6 bases between them. Per germline, CDR1 SGHTA and CDR2 FQGNSA. CDR3 DNA sequence: TGTGCCAGCAGCTTAGCTCAGGGCTATGGCTACACCTTC. Its translation is CASSLAQGYGYTF.

This clonotype was counted ten times or more. This chain connects TRBV5-1 to TRBJ1-1, with D perhaps matching TRBD1 (6 bases). The V end was cut by 4 bases, the J end by 4 bases, with 17 bases between. Germline assignment: CDR1 SGHRS and CDR2 YFSETQ. There are 15 residues in the CDR3. The CDR3: CASSPLGGRTTEAFF. CDR3 in DNA: TGCGCCAGCAGCCCCCTCGGGGGGCGGACCACTGAAGCTTTCTTT.

This clonotype was found a few times. The rearrangement joins TRBV24-1 to TRBJ2-1; TRBD1 agrees at 7 bases. Germline CDR1 reads KGHDR; CDR2 reads SFDVKD. The V gene end was trimmed by 4 bases and the J gene end by 1 base; junction bases not matched to a gene: 3. The CDR3 covers 15 residues. In DNA form, the CDR3 reads TGTGCCACCAGTGACCGACAGGGTTCCTACAATGAGCAGTTCTTC. Translating gives CATSDRQGSYNEQFF.